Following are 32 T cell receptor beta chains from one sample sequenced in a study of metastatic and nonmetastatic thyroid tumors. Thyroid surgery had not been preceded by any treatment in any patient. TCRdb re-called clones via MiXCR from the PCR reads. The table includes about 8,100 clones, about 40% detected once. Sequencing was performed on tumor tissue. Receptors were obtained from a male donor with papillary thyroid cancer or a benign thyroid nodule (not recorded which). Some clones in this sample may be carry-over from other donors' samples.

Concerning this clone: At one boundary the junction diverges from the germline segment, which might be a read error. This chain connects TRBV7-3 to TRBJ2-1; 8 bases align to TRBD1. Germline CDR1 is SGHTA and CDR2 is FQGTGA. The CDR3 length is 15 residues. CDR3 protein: CPSSRRQGIYTEQFF. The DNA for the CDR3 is TGTCCCAGCAGCCGCCGACAGGGGATTTACACTGAGCAGTTCTTC.

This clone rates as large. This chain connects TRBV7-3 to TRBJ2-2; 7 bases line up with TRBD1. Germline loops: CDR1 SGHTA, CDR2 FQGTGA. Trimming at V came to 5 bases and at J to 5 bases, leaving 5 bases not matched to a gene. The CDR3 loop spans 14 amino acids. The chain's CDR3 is CASSRQGSTGELFF. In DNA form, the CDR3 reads TGTGCCAGCAGCCGACAGGGTAGTACCGGGGAGCTGTTTTTT.

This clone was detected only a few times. The CDR3 is CASRLTGGPGANVLTF. The CDR3 DNA is TGTGCCAGCAGACTAACAGGGGGACCGGGGGCCAACGTCCTGACTTTC. The gene calls are TRBV27 and TRBJ2-6, with 8 bases matching TRBD1. The CDR3 is 16 amino acids. The ends lost 6 bases at V and 4 bases at J; junction bases unmatched: 8. Germline V lookup: CDR1 MNHEY, CDR2 SMNVEV (reference sequence).

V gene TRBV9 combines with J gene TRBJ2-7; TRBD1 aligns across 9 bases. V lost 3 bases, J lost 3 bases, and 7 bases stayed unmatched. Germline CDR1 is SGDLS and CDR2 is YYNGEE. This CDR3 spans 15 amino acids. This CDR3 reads CASSEGTGPYYEQYF. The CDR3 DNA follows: TGTGCCAGCAGCGAAGGGACAGGGCCTTACTACGAGCAGTACTTC.

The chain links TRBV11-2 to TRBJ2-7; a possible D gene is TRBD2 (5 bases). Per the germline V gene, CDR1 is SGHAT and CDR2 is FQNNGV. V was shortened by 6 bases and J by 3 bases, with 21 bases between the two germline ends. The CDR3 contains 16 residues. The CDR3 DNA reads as TGTGCCAGCAGTTCATTAGTGCGGGTTAAGGGCTACGAGCAGTACTTC. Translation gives CASSSLVRVKGYEQYF.

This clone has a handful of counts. The CDR3 sequence is CASSEPIPTTLGANVLTF. For the CDR3, the DNA is TGTGCCAGCAGTGAACCTATCCCGACTACGCTGGGGGCCAACGTCCTGACTTTC. V is TRBV6-1 and J is TRBJ2-6; D might be TRBD2 (5 bases). The germline V gene has CDR1 MNHNS and CDR2 SASEGT. The V end was cut by 2 bases, the J end by 4 bases, with 18 bases between. This CDR3 spans 18 amino acids.

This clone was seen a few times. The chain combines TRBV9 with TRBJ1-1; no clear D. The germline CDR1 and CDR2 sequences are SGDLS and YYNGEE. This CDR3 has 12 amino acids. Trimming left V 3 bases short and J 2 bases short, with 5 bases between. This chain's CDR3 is CASSGSNTEAFF. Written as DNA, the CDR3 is TGTGCCAGCAGCGGATCCAACACTGAAGCTTTCTTT.

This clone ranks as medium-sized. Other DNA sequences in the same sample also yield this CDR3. The CDR3 loop is CASSFSNTEAFF. DNA for the CDR3: TGTGCCAGCAGCTTTTCTAACACTGAAGCTTTCTTT. This chain uses TRBV11-1 with TRBJ1-1; D unresolved. This CDR3 is built from 12 residues. V gave up 3 bases and J gave up 2 bases, with 4 bases separating them. The germline V gene has CDR1 SGHAT and CDR2 FQDESV (reference sequence).

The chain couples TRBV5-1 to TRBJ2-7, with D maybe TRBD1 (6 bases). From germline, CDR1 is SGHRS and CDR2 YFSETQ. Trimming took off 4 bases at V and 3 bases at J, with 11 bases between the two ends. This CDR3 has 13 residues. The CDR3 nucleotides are TGCGCCAGCAGCCTTGGGGACAACTACGAGCAGTACTTC. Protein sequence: CASSLGDNYEQYF. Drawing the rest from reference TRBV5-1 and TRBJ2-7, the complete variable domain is KAGVTQTPRYLIKTRGQQVTLSCSPISGHRSVSWYQQTPGQGLQFLFEYFSETQRNKGNFPGRFSGRQFSNSRSEMNVSTLELGDSALYLCASSLGDNYEQYFGPGTRLTVT.

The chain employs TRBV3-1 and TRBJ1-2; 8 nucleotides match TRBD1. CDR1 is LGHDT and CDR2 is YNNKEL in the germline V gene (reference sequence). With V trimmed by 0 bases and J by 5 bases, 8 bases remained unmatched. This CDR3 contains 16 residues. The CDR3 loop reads CASSQDSYNRGYGYTF. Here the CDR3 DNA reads TGTGCCAGCAGCCAAGATAGTTACAACAGGGGGTATGGCTACACCTTC.

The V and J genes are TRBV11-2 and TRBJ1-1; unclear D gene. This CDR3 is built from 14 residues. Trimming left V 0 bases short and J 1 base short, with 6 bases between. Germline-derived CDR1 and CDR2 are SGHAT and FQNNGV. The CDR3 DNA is TGTGCCAGCAGCTTAGATTGGGCGAACACTGAAGCTTTCTTT. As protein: CASSLDWANTEAFF.

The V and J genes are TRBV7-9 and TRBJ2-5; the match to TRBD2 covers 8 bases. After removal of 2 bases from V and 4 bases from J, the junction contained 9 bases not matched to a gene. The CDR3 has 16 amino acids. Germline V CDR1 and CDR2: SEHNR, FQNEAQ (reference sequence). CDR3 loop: CASSLNAGGKGETQYF. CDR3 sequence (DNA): TGTGCCAGCAGCTTAAATGCGGGAGGTAAAGGAGAGACCCAGTACTTC.

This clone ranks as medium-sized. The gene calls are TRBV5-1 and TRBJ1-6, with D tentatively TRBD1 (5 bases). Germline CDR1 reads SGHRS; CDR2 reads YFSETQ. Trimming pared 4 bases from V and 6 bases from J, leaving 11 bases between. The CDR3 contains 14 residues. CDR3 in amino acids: CASSAGTFNSPLHF. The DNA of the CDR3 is TGCGCCAGCAGCGCCGGGACCTTTAATTCACCCCTCCACTTT. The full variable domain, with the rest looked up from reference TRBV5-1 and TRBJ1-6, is KAGVTQTPRYLIKTRGQQVTLSCSPISGHRSVSWYQQTPGQGLQFLFEYFSETQRNKGNFPGRFSGRQFSNSRSEMNVSTLELGDSALYLCASSAGTFNSPLHFGNGTRLTVT.

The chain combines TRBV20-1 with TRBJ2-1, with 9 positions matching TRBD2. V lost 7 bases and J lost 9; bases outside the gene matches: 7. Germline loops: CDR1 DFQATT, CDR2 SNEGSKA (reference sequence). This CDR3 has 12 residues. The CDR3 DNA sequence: TGCAGTGACGCGGGAGGGCCAGGTGAGCAGTTCTTC. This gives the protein CSDAGGPGEQFF.

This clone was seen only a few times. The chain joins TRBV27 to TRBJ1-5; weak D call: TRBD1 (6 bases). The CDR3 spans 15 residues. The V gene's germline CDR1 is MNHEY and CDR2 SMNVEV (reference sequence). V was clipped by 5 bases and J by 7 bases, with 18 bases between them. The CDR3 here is CASSAETGYGQPQHF. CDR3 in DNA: TGTGCCAGCAGTGCGGAAACAGGGTATGGCCAGCCCCAGCATTTT.

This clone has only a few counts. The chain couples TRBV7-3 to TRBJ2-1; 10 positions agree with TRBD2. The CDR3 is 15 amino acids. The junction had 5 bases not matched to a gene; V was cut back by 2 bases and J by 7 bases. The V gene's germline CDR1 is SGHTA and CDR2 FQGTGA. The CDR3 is CASSLLAGDGNEQFF. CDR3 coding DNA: TGTGCCAGCAGCTTACTAGCGGGAGATGGAAATGAGCAGTTCTTC.

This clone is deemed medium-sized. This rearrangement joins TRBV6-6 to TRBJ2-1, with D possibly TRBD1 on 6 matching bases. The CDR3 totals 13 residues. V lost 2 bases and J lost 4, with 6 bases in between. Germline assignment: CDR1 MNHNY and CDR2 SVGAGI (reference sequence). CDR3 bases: TGTGCCAGCAGTTACGACAGGTACAATGAGCAGTTCTTC. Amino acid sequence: CASSYDRYNEQFF.

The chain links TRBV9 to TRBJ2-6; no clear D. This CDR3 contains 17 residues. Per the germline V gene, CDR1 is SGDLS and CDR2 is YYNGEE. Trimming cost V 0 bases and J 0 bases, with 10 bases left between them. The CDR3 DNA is TGTGCCAGCAGCGTAGCCGGCTTCGTCTCTGGGGCCAACGTCCTGACTTTC. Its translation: CASSVAGFVSGANVLTF.

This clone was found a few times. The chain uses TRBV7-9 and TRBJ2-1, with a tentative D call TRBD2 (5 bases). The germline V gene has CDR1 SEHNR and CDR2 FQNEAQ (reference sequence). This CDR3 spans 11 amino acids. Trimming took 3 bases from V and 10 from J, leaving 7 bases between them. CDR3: CASSFEREQFF. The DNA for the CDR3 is TGTGCCAGCAGCTTCGAGCGGGAGCAGTTCTTC.

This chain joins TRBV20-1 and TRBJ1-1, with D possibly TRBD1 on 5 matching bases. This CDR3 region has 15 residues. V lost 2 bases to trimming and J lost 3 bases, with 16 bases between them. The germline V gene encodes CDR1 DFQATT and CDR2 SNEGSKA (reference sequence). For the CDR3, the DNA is TGCAGTGCTAGATCCACTCAGGGCTTCGACACTGAAGCTTTCTTT. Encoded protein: CSARSTQGFDTEAFF.

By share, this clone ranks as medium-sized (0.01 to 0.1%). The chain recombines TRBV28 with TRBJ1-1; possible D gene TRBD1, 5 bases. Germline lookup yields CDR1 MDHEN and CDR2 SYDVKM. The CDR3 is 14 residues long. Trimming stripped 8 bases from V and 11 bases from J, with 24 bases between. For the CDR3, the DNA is TGTGCCAGCGCCCCTACCTCGGCGGGGGGTCATGCTTTCTTT. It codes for CASAPTSAGGHAFF.

The CDR3 loop is CASSAPEGEGQETQYF. The CDR3 region has the DNA TGTGCCAGCAGCGCCCCTGAGGGGGAGGGCCAAGAGACCCAGTACTTC. The chain recombines TRBV6-1 with TRBJ2-5; D is possibly TRBD2 (7 bases). The V gene's germline CDR1 is MNHNS and CDR2 SASEGT. Trimming removed 6 bases from V and 1 base from J, with 18 bases in between. This CDR3 spans 16 amino acids.

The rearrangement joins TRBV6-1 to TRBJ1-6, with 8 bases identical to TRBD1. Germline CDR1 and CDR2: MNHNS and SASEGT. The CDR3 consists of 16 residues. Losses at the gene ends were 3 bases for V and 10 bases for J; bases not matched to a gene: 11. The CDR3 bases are TGTGCCAGCAGTGATGACAGGGGCCGGGGGAGGTCACCCCTCCACTTT. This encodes CASSDDRGRGRSPLHF.

CDR3 sequence reads: CASTGGDALGGELFF. CDR3 nucleotides: TGTGCCAGTACCGGCGGGGACGCCCTAGGCGGGGAGCTGTTTTTT. The genes are TRBV19 and TRBJ2-2; a possible D gene is TRBD2 (6 bases). Germline assignment: CDR1 LNHDA and CDR2 SQIVND (reference sequence). Trimming shortened V by 7 bases and J by 7 bases, and 19 bases separated the two germline ends. This CDR3 comprises 15 residues.

The CDR3 DNA sequence: TGTGCCAGCAGCCGAAGAGGCAATGAGCAGTTCTTC. This translates into CASSRRGNEQFF. The chain joins TRBV3-1 to TRBJ2-4; D remains unclear. The better agreement between TRBJ2-1 and the DNA end casts doubt on the J call. Germline values: CDR1 LGHDT, CDR2 YNNKEL (reference sequence). The CDR3 runs to 12 residues.

The CDR3 DNA reads TGCGCCAGCAGCTTGTTAGCTGGGGCCAGGGAGACCCAGTACTTC. Translation gives CASSLLAGARETQYF. The rearrangement joins TRBV5-1 to TRBJ2-5; possible D gene TRBD1, 5 bases. V lost 1 base and J 5 bases, leaving 15 bases between the germline ends. The length of the CDR3 is 15 residues. Germline CDR1 and CDR2: SGHRS and YFSETQ.

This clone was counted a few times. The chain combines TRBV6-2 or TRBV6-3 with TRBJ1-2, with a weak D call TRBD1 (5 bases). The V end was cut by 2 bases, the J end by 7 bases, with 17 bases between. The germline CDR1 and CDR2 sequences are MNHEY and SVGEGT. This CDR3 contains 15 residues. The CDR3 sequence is CASSYGGKAGRGYTF. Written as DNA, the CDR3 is TGTGCCAGCAGTTACGGGGGGAAGGCAGGGCGTGGCTACACCTTC.

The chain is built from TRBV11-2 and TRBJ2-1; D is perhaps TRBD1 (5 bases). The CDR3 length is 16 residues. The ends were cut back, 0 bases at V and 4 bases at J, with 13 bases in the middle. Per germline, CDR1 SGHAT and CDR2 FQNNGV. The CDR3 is CASSLDSGQLYNEQFF. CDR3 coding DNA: TGTGCCAGCAGCTTAGATTCTGGACAACTTTACAATGAGCAGTTCTTC. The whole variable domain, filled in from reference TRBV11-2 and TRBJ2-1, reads EAGVAQSPRYKIIEKRQSVAFWCNPISGHATLYWYQQILGQGPKLLIQFQNNGVVDDSQLPKDRFSAERLKGVDSTLKIQPAKLEDSAVYLCASSLDSGQLYNEQFFGPGTRLTVL.

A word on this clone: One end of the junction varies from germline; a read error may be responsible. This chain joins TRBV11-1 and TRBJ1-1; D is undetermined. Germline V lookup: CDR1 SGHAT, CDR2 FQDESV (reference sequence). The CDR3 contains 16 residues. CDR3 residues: CPSRLAPAGVYTEAFF. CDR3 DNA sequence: TGTCCCAGCAGACTCGCCCCCGCCGGGGTGTACACTGAAGCTTTCTTT.

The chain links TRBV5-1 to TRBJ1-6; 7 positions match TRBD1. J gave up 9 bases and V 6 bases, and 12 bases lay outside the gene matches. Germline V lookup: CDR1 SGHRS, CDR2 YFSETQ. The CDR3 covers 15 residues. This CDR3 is CASTPGGTDSSPLHF. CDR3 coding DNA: TGCGCCAGCACCCCAGGAGGGACAGACAGTTCACCCCTCCACTTT.

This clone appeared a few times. The CDR3 sequence is CASSSGAYEQYF. The CDR3 nucleotides are TGTGCCAGCAGCTCAGGGGCCTACGAGCAGTACTTC. This chain connects TRBV7-9 to TRBJ2-7, with D perhaps TRBD1 (6 bases). Between the trimmed V and J ends, which lost 4 bases and 2 bases, there was a span of 6 bases. Germline-derived CDR1 and CDR2 are SEHNR and FQNEAQ (reference sequence). This CDR3 has 12 residues.

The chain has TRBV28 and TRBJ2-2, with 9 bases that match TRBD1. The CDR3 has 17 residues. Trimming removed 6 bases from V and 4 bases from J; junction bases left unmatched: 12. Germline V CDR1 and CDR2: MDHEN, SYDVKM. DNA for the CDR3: TGTGCCAGCAGGGCCCCAGCCGGGACAGGGTCCACCGGGGAGCTGTTTTTT. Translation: CASRAPAGTGSTGELFF.